The T cell receptor beta chain under discussion was sequenced for a study of tumor-infiltrating lymphocytes in primary liver carcinoma. This clonotype was observed many times. Constant-region priming of around 500 ng total RNA yielded TCR beta cDNA. Investigators got TCR beta libraries out of three nested multiplex PCR rounds, done with slightly modified ARM-PCR. Researchers ran the first two PCR rounds for ten to eleven cycles each with TRBV1-TRBV30 forward primers and a C-beta reverse primer. MiXCR, run by TCRdb on the multiplex PCR reads, gives a single entry per CDR3 protein. The repertoire has around 40,000 distinct CDR3 sequences, 65% to 85% of them found once; the top ten carry over 15%. J gave up 7 bases and V 6 bases, and 4 bases lay outside the gene matches. Germline CDR1 is KGHDR and CDR2 is SFDVKD. The CDR3 length is 13 residues. Co-extracting RNA and DNA was done with roughly 17-32 mg of unsorted bulk tissue as input.

Sequencing was performed on liver tumor tissue from sampling region 2. Subset indicated: tumor region T2, inferior pole. The clonotype originates from a man aged 35-49 years with primary liver carcinoma and hepatitis B virus infection. This chain links TRBV24-1 with TRBJ1-5; 8 nucleotides align to TRBD1. The CDR3 region has the DNA TGTGCCACCAGTCCTCAGGGGGCCCAGCCCCAGCATTTT. It codes for CATSPQGAQPQHF.